Below, one T cell receptor beta chain is given with its context. As yet, its antigen is unknown. It was with 60 Vbeta and 13 Jbeta primers that the PCR ran. Sequencing was performed with immunoSEQ multiplex PCR; in TCRdb, only in-frame clones are kept and a portion is missing. The top ten clones hold 4% to 5% of a sample with around 100,000 clones, roughly 72% of them seen once. V lost 1 base and J 0 bases, leaving 14 bases between the germline ends. This CDR3 comprises 17 residues. Germline CDR1 is SGHRS and CDR2 is YFSETQ. This sample is part of a study of cytomegalovirus exposure and HLA in healthy donors. The study, taken as a whole, reports: A later analysis by the authors found several of the most significant clusters apparently linked to common viral pathogens. The authors later linked a missense DCLRE1C variant to TCR beta V- and J-gene trimming. The authors enumerated over 150 TCR beta chains as linked to cytomegalovirus.

The genes are TRBV5-1 and TRBJ2-1; maybe TRBD2 (5 bases). The receptor was derived from a middle-aged woman in good health and CMV-seropositive. Sequencing was performed on PBMCs. The CDR3 reads CASSLLASGGSYNEQFF. The CDR3 bases are TGCGCCAGCAGCTTGTTGGCCAGCGGCGGCTCCTACAATGAGCAGTTCTTC.